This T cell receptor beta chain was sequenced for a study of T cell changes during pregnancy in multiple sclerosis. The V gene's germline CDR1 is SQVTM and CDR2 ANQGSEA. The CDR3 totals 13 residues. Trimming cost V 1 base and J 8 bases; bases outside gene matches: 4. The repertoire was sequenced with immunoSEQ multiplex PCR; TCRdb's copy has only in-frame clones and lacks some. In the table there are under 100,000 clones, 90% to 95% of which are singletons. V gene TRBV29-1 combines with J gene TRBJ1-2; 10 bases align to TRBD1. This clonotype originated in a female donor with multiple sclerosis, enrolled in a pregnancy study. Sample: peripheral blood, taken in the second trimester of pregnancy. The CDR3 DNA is TGCAGCGTTGAAGGACAGGGGGCACGAGGCTACACCTTC. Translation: CSVEGQGARGYTF.